This T cell receptor (beta chain) was sequenced during a study of a mutant IDH1 vaccine in newly diagnosed glioma. Study at large: With temozolomide cycles, or 4-6 weeks after radiotherapy alone, vaccination was started.

As for time point: week 35, safety follow-up. Each dose of the vaccine consisted of 300 ug of mutant IDH1 20-mer peptide, with topical imiquimod. The germline V and J ends were trimmed by 5 bases and 2 bases, with 13 bases remaining between them. This CDR3 contains 15 residues. Germline CDR1 and CDR2: SGHAT and FQNNGV. Regarding the study as a whole: Immune responses induced by the vaccine were seen in 93.3% of patients, spanning multiple MHC alleles.

Clones were sequenced by immunoSEQ multiplex PCR, and TCRdb holds only the in-frame ones, with some missing. The sample gives 44,000 or so clones, about 76% of which show up once; 4.5% to 5.5% is in the top ten. Worth noting for this clone: Antigen: not known.

Source: PBMCs, taken from a glioma patient whose treatment included an IDH1 peptide vaccine. The clonotype originates from a woman aged 40-49 years with glioma. Some clones in this sample may be carry-over from other donors' samples. This chain connects TRBV11-2 to TRBJ1-3; D perhaps matches TRBD1 (5 bases). The CDR3 DNA is TGTGCCAGCAGCCTCTCCCCGGGGGCTGGAAACACCATATATTTT. This codes for CASSLSPGAGNTIYF.